The T cell receptor (beta chain) described here comes from a study of shared clonotypes between healthy human individuals. Notes on the study in general: Represented diversity (both genetic and exposure-history) was limited by the small number of donors. Larger richness was generally estimated for naive than memory subsets.

The method was immunoSEQ multiplex PCR; TCRdb's version includes in-frame clones alone and lacks a portion of them. Among about 2 million clones listed, 90% to 95% were seen once. On this clone: Its target is unknown. A junction boundary mismatches the germline segment, possibly from a read error.

Germline CDR1 reads SGHVS; CDR2 reads FQNEAQ. This CDR3 contains 11 residues. The chain is built from TRBV7-8 and TRBJ2-7; perhaps TRBD1 as D (6 bases). The sample comprised naive CD4+ T cells sorted from blood. Subset here: CD45RA+ positively selected. This clonotype was sampled from a man aged 18 to 35 in good health. CDR3 residues: CASSLGRTEVF. CDR3 bases: TGTGCCAGCAGCCTCGGAAGGACAGAGGTCTTC.